This T cell receptor (beta chain) was sequenced during a study of blood T cell repertoires in COVID-19. Measured with immunoSEQ multiplex PCR; TCRdb has only the in-frame clones, and not every one. This sample yields approximately 380,000 clones, of which roughly nine tenths are seen a single time; about 0.83% belongs to the top ten. The receptor was isolated from a woman aged 35 to 49 who had been exposed to COVID-19. Sequenced input: PBMCs or T cells enriched from blood (not recorded which).

The CDR3 DNA reads TGTGCCAGCACCCTCCGGGACAGAAGCAATCAGCCCCAGCATTTT. Residues: CASTLRDRSNQPQHF. The chain uses TRBV5-5 and TRBJ1-5; TRBD1 matches 7 bases. This CDR3 comprises 15 residues. The V and J ends lost 6 bases and 1 base, in that order; junction bases with no gene match: 7. Per the germline V gene, CDR1 is SGHKS and CDR2 is YYEKEE (reference sequence).